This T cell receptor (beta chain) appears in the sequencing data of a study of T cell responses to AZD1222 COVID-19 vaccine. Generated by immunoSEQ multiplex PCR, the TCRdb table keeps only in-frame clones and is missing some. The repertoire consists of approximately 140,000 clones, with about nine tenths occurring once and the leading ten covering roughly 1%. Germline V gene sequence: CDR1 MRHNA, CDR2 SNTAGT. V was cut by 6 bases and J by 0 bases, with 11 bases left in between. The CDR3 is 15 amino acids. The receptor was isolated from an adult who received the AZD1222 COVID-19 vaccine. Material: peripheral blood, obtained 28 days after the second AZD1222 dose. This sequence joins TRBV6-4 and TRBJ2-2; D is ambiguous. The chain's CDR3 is CASSANPTNTGELFF. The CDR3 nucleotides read TGTGCCAGCAGCGCTAACCCTACGAACACCGGGGAGCTGTTTTTT.